Each of the 8 T cell receptor beta chains below was sequenced from the same sample in a study of control samples from healthy donors and cancer patients. Generated by immunoSEQ multiplex PCR, the TCRdb table keeps only in-frame clones and is missing some. Of about 10,000 clones in the sample, approximately 91% were seen once. The sequencing input was PBMCs. The receptors shown here come from a man aged 60 to 75 with colorectal cancer.

This sequence joins TRBV7-9 and TRBJ2-7; tentatively, D is TRBD1 (5 bases). This CDR3 is 13 amino acids long. The V end lost 4 bases, the J end lost 6 bases, and 13 bases lay between the germline ends. Germline V gene sequence: CDR1 SEHNR, CDR2 FQNEAQ (reference sequence). The CDR3: CASSWARGAEQYF. The CDR3 coding sequence is TGTGCCAGCAGCTGGGCTCGTGGGGCCGAGCAGTACTTC. Full variable domain (remainder filled in from reference TRBV7-9 and TRBJ2-7): DTGVSQNPRHKITKRGQNVTFRCDPISEHNRLYWYRQTLGQGPEFLTYFQNEAQLEKSRLLSDRFSAERPKGSFSTLEIQRTEQGDSAMYLCASSWARGAEQYFGPGTRLTVT.

The chain joins TRBV6-5 to TRBJ1-4; 7 bases are shared with TRBD1. The length of the CDR3 is 15 residues. Germline V CDR1 and CDR2: MNHEY, SVGAGI. J gave up 7 bases and V 4 bases, and 9 bases lay outside the gene matches. DNA of the CDR3: TGTGCCAGCAGTTCTCTTCGGGACAGTACTGAAAAACTGTTTTTT. Translating gives CASSSLRDSTEKLFF.

V and J are TRBV5-1 and TRBJ1-6; TRBD1 might be the D (6 bases). Trimming took off 7 bases at V and 9 bases at J, with 14 bases between the two ends. The CDR3 totals 13 residues. CDR1 is SGHRS and CDR2 is YFSETQ in the germline V gene. CDR3 DNA: TGCGCCAGCGCAAGGGGGATGGGTTCACCCCTCCACTTT. It yields the protein CASARGMGSPLHF.

The DNA for the CDR3 is TGTGCCAGCAGCTCCACGGACAGGGCGGGCTATGGCTACACCTTC. Translation gives CASSSTDRAGYGYTF. The chain couples TRBV5-4 to TRBJ1-2; 8 nucleotides line up with TRBD1. V lost 3 bases to trimming and J lost 4 bases; unmatched junction nucleotides: 8. This CDR3 is 15 amino acids long. In germline, CDR1 is SGHNT, CDR2 YYREEE (reference sequence).

CDR3 DNA sequence: TGTGCCAGCAGCCAAACCCAGATACAGGGGGCTCAGGGCTACACCTTC. Translation: CASSQTQIQGAQGYTF. The J gene is TRBJ1-2, the V gene TRBV3-1 (or the pseudogene TRBV3-2); 9 positions match TRBD1. V was clipped by 2 bases and J by 8 bases; unmatched bases: 12. CDR1 LGHDT and CDR2 YNNKEL come from the germline V gene (reference sequence). This CDR3 is 16 amino acids long.

This rearrangement joins TRBV7-9 to TRBJ2-7; the D gene is possibly TRBD1 (5 bases). Trimming removed 5 bases from V and 6 bases from J, with 17 bases in between. The CDR3 is 14 amino acids. The germline V gene has CDR1 SEHNR and CDR2 FQNEAQ (reference sequence). The CDR3: CASSLPTREGEQYF. CDR3 DNA: TGTGCCAGCAGCCTCCCCACCAGGGAAGGCGAGCAGTACTTC.

In its sample, this clone was seen a few times. This sequence joins TRBV2 and TRBJ1-6, with D hard to call. Germline V gives CDR1 SNHLY, CDR2 FYNNEI. Trimming took off 0 bases at V and 0 bases at J, with 9 bases between the two ends. CDR3 length: 17 residues. The CDR3 protein is CASSEAGPSSYNSPLHF. The CDR3, as DNA: TGTGCCAGCAGTGAAGCAGGCCCCAGCTCCTATAATTCACCCCTCCACTTT.

The rearrangement uses TRBV2 and TRBJ2-1, with 10 bases that match TRBD2. Germline-derived CDR1 and CDR2 are SNHLY and FYNNEI. The CDR3 runs 16 residues. The V and J ends lost 3 bases and 2 bases, in that order; junction bases with no gene match: 4. CDR3 sequence (DNA): TGTGCCAGCAGTGACTTAGCGGGGGGCGCCTACAATGAGCAGTTCTTC. This encodes CASSDLAGGAYNEQFF.